Below, 2 T cell receptor beta chains from the same sample are listed, as sequenced in a study of blood T cell repertoires in COVID-19. The repertoire was sequenced with immunoSEQ multiplex PCR; TCRdb's copy has only in-frame clones and lacks some. The profile shows fewer than 250,000 clones, approximately 85% of them singletons. Source material: peripheral blood. These TCRs come from a woman of 80 years or more with COVID-19, enrolled during active disease.

The CDR3 bases are TGTGCCAGCAGCGCCGGACTAGCGGGGGGCGAGGAGACCCAGTACTTC. Its translation is CASSAGLAGGEETQYF. V usage is TRBV7-2 and J usage is TRBJ2-5; 14 positions agree with TRBD2. Germline V gene lookup returns CDR1 SGHTA and CDR2 FQGNSA. The J segment lost 5 bases and the V segment lost 5 bases, leaving 7 bases of the junction unmatched. This CDR3 is built from 16 residues.

A single count supports this clone. The chain joins TRBV5-8 to TRBJ2-1, with a tentative D call TRBD1 (6 bases). Germline-derived CDR1 and CDR2 are SGHTS and YDEGEE. Trimming shortened V by 1 base and J by 7 bases, and 18 bases separated the two germline ends. The CDR3 sequence is 16 residues long. CDR3 nucleotides: TGTGCCAGCAGCTTGCGTGGGGGTGACAGGTGGAATGAGCAGTTCTTC. The encoded protein is CASSLRGGDRWNEQFF.